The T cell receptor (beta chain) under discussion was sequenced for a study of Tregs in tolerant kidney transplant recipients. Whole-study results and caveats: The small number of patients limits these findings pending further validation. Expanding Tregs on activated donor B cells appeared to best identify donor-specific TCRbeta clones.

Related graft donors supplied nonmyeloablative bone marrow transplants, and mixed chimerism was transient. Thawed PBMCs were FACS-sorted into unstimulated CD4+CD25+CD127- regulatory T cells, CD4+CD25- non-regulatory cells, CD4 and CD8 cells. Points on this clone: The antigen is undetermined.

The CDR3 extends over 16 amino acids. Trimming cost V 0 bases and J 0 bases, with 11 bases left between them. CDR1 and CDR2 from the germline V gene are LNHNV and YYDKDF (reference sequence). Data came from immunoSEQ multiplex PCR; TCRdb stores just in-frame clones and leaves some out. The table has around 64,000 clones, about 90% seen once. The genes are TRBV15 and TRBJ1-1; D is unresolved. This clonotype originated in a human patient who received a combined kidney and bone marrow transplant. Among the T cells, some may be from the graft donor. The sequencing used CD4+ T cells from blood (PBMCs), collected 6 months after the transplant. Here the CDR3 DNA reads TGTGCCACCAGCAGAGATCAGAAATTTTTGAACACTGAAGCTTTCTTT. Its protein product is CATSRDQKFLNTEAFF.